These T cell receptor beta chains were read from a single sample in a study of blood T cell repertoires in COVID-19. Using immunoSEQ multiplex PCR, the repertoire was profiled, and TCRdb retains in-frame clones only, with some absent. This table holds 250,000 to 300,000 clones, 70% to 90% found once. Source material: peripheral blood. The receptor set was obtained from an older woman with acute or convalescent COVID-19. Each CDR3 is given with its conserved first and last residue. Fields, in order: clone size, J gene, D gene, V gene, CDR3 protein, CDR3 DNA. D genes are given only for firm matches. A row's size may be missing; if present it is once, few, many or a size class.

once,TRBJ1-4,.,TRBV5-1,CASSTGRTGEKLFF,TGCGCCAGCAGCACCGGGAGGACGGGGGAAAAACTGTTTTTT
.,TRBJ1-4,TRBD1,TRBV7-9,CASSGTQGEEKLFF,TGTGCCAGCAGCGGGACCCAGGGGGAGGAAAAACTGTTTTTT
once,TRBJ2-7,TRBD1,TRBV7-2,CASSWQGVGEQYF,TGTGCCAGCAGCTGGCAGGGGGTAGGGGAGCAGTACTTC
once,TRBJ1-5,TRBD1,TRBV18,CASSPEGQGAGQPQHF,TGTGCCAGCTCACCGGAGGGACAGGGGGCCGGGCAGCCCCAGCATTTT
.,TRBJ1-6,.,TRBV6-1,CASSEALAGDNSPLHF,TGTGCCAGCAGTGAAGCTCTCGCGGGGGATAATTCACCCCTCCACTTT
.,TRBJ1-3,TRBD1,TRBV9,CASSALGQGRNTIYF,TGTGCCAGCAGCGCGCTGGGACAGGGAAGAAACACCATATATTTT
few,TRBJ1-2,.,TRBV30,CAWSTGHTNYGYTF,TGTGCCTGGAGTACAGGACATACTAACTATGGCTACACCTTC
once,TRBJ1-5,.,TRBV6-5,CASSYSRGFNQPQHF,TGTGCCAGCAGTTACTCGAGAGGTTTCAATCAGCCCCAGCATTTT
.,TRBJ2-3,TRBD1,TRBV6-4,CASSRGQADTQYF,TGTGCCAGCAGTCGTGGACAGGCTGATACGCAGTATTTT
.,TRBJ2-7,.,TRBV4-3,CASSPALGRGGYEQYF,TGCGCCAGCAGTCCCGCCTTGGGCAGGGGCGGCTACGAGCAGTACTTC
.,TRBJ2-1,TRBD2,TRBV7-2,CASSLAGTTNHNEQFF,TGTGCCAGCAGCTTAGCGGGGACTACCAATCACAATGAGCAGTTCTTC
.,TRBJ1-1,TRBD1,TRBV19,CASSPVGQGFTEAFF,TGTGCCAGTAGCCCAGTAGGACAGGGCTTTACTGAAGCTTTCTTT
.,TRBJ2-3,TRBD1,TRBV2,CASSRDRVSTDTQYF,TGTGCCAGCAGTCGCGACAGGGTGAGCACAGATACGCAGTATTTT
.,TRBJ1-2,.,TRBV5-1,CASSGFGNGYTF,TGCGCCAGCAGCGGGTTCGGGAATGGCTACACCTTC
.,TRBJ2-7,.,TRBV2,CASSEGLITYEQYF,TGTGCCAGCAGTGAAGGACTAATAACCTACGAGCAGTACTTC
.,TRBJ2-1,TRBD2,TRBV27,CASSSAFIGGAFNEQFF,TGTGCCAGCAGTTCCGCTTTCATCGGGGGGGCCTTCAATGAGCAGTTCTTC
.,TRBJ1-2,TRBD1,TRBV6-5,CASRQRDRAVYGYTF,TGTGCCAGCAGACAACGGGACAGGGCTGTCTATGGCTACACCTTC
.,TRBJ1-3,.,TRBV4-2,CASSQDGGPLSGNTIYF,TGTGCCAGCAGCCAAGATGGTGGTCCACTCTCTGGAAACACCATATATTTT
.,TRBJ2-2,TRBD2,TRBV7-9,CASSSSGGDTGELFF,TGTGCCAGCAGCTCAAGCGGGGGGGACACCGGGGAGCTGTTTTTT
.,TRBJ1-2,.,TRBV24-1,CATSRDRSYGYTF,TGTGCCACCAGCCGAGACAGGTCATATGGCTACACCTTC
.,TRBJ1-5,.,TRBV5-8,CASSLNREMQPQHF,TGTGCCAGCAGCTTGAACAGGGAGATGCAGCCCCAGCATTTT
.,TRBJ2-7,.,TRBV28,CASSLAVLSYEQYF,TGTGCCAGCAGTTTGGCGGTCCTATCCTACGAGCAGTACTTC
.,TRBJ1-2,.,TRBV2,CASRTGSNYGYTF,TGTGCCAGCCGAACAGGGAGTAACTATGGCTACACCTTC
.,TRBJ2-2,TRBD1,TRBV4-1,CASSQPQGENTGELFF,TGCGCCAGCAGCCAACCTCAGGGGGAGAACACCGGGGAGCTGTTTTTT
.,TRBJ2-1,TRBD1,TRBV2,CASRIDRGRHNEQFF,TGTGCCAGCAGAATCGACAGGGGGCGGCACAATGAGCAGTTCTTC
.,TRBJ2-1,.,TRBV15,CATSRPPRSYNEQFF,TGTGCCACCAGCAGGCCACCGCGCTCCTACAATGAGCAGTTCTTC
.,TRBJ2-7,TRBD1,TRBV28,CASSHAGGIKSYEQYF,TGTGCCAGCAGCCACGCAGGGGGCATCAAATCCTACGAGCAGTACTTC
.,TRBJ1-1,.,TRBV29-1,CSDYRPTEAFF,TGCAGCGACTACAGGCCCACTGAAGCTTTCTTT
.,TRBJ1-2,TRBD1,TRBV15,CATSRSGGYDGYTF,TGTGCCACCAGCAGATCAGGGGGTTATGATGGCTACACCTTC
.,TRBJ2-7,TRBD1,TRBV9,CASSVGPGGSYEQYF,TGTGCCAGCAGCGTAGGGCCAGGGGGCTCCTACGAGCAGTACTTC
.,TRBJ1-6,TRBD1,TRBV28,CASSYSGQGYNSPLHF,TGTGCCAGCAGTTACTCCGGACAGGGGTATAATTCACCCCTCCACTTT
few,TRBJ1-3,.,TRBV4-3,CASSQDGTLGLSSGNTIYF,TGCGCCAGCAGCCAAGATGGGACCCTGGGACTGAGCTCTGGAAACACCATATATTTT
.,TRBJ2-2,TRBD2,TRBV27,CASSLSSGPENTGELFF,TGTGCCAGCAGTTTATCTAGCGGGCCTGAGAACACCGGGGAGCTGTTTTTT
few,TRBJ1-2,.,TRBV29-1,CSVETGTGYTF,TGCAGCGTTGAAACGGGAACTGGCTACACCTTC
few,TRBJ2-1,TRBD1,TRBV7-2,CASSPSGQGFYNEQFF,TGTGCCAGCAGCCCATCCGGACAGGGATTCTACAATGAGCAGTTCTTC
.,TRBJ2-7,.,TRBV7-2,CASSSTSNPTYEQYF,TGTGCCAGCAGCTCTACTAGCAACCCAACCTACGAGCAGTACTTC
.,TRBJ1-2,TRBD1,TRBV30,CAWNSGQGYGYTF,TGTGCCTGGAATTCGGGACAGGGCTATGGCTACACCTTC
.,TRBJ2-7,.,TRBV3-1/TRBV3-2,CASSQEGLVYF,TGTGCCAGCAGCCAAGAGGGACTCGTGTACTTC
once,TRBJ2-1,TRBD1,TRBV3-1/TRBV3-2,CASRQRTGRYNEQFF,TGTGCCAGCAGACAGAGGACAGGGCGTTACAATGAGCAGTTCTTC
.,TRBJ2-7,TRBD2,TRBV11-2,CASSLAGLAGGGEQYF,TGTGCCAGCAGCTTAGCAGGACTAGCGGGAGGAGGCGAGCAGTACTTC
.,TRBJ1-1,TRBD1,TRBV5-4,CASSAGQGRTEAFF,TGTGCCAGCAGCGCCGGACAGGGCCGCACTGAAGCTTTCTTT
.,TRBJ1-6,.,TRBV14,CASSQDRGQSQDLNSPLHF,TGTGCCAGCAGCCAAGATAGGGGTCAGTCGCAAGATCTTAATTCACCCCTCCACTTT
.,TRBJ1-1,.,TRBV28,CASSTPDPRDIQAFF,TGTGCCAGCAGCACTCCTGACCCCCGGGACATCCAAGCTTTCTTT
once,TRBJ1-6,.,TRBV21-1,CASSRTGGNYNSPLHF,TGTGCCAGCAGTAGGACAGGGGGAAACTATAATTCACCCCTCCACTTT
once,TRBJ2-1,TRBD2,TRBV7-3,CASSLRGLASSYNEQFF,TGTGCCAGCAGCTTAAGAGGACTAGCGAGCTCCTACAATGAGCAGTTCTTC
once,TRBJ1-5,TRBD1,TRBV4-1,CASSYRGRDQPQHF,TGCGCCAGCAGCTACAGGGGAAGGGATCAGCCCCAGCATTTT
.,TRBJ2-1,TRBD2,TRBV3-1/TRBV3-2,CASGRASGYEQFF,TGTGCCAGCGGGAGGGCTAGCGGCTACGAGCAGTTCTTC
once,TRBJ1-5,.,TRBV19,CASTGYLRSNQPQHF,TGTGCCAGTACGGGTTACCTTAGGAGCAATCAGCCCCAGCATTTT
.,TRBJ1-1,.,TRBV25-1,CATTDFREAFF,TGTGCCACCACGGACTTTAGAGAGGCTTTCTTT
once,TRBJ2-5,TRBD2,TRBV28,CASSPLGGYQETQYF,TGTGCCAGCAGTCCCCTGGGGGGGTACCAAGAGACCCAGTACTTC
.,TRBJ2-7,TRBD1,TRBV6-2/TRBV6-3,CASSYSSGQTKF,TGTGCCAGCAGTTACTCCTCGGGACAGACGAAGTTC
.,TRBJ2-5,TRBD1,TRBV6-5,CASSYSGQGRETQYF,TGTGCCAGCAGTTACTCGGGACAGGGTAGAGAGACCCAGTACTTC
.,TRBJ2-5,TRBD2,TRBV2,CASSEVGLAGGGETQYF,TGTGCCAGCAGTGAGGTGGGACTAGCGGGGGGAGGGGAGACCCAGTACTTC
.,TRBJ1-2,.,TRBV2,CASSRDWANYGYTF,TGTGCCAGCAGCCGGGACTGGGCTAACTATGGCTACACCTTC
.,TRBJ2-1,TRBD2,TRBV7-2,CASSLALAGGVEQFF,TGTGCCAGCAGCTTAGCACTAGCGGGAGGTGTTGAGCAGTTCTTC
.,TRBJ1-1,TRBD1,TRBV5-1,CASSSIAGDRPLFAGAFF,TGCGCCAGCAGCTCAATAGCCGGGGACAGACCCCTTTTTGCTGGAGCTTTCTTT
.,TRBJ2-1,.,TRBV24-1,CATSDLRGSYNEQFF,TGTGCCACCAGTGATTTAAGGGGCTCCTACAATGAGCAGTTCTTC
.,TRBJ2-7,.,TRBV11-2,CASSPSVDSYEQYF,TGTGCCAGCAGCCCTAGCGTCGACTCCTACGAGCAGTACTTC
.,TRBJ1-1,.,TRBV29-1,CSVEEKGSGTEAFF,TGCAGCGTTGAAGAGAAAGGCAGCGGCACTGAAGCTTTCTTT
.,TRBJ1-2,.,TRBV28,CASSLGQGYGYTF,TGTGCCAGCAGTTTGGGGCAGGGGTATGGCTACACCTTC